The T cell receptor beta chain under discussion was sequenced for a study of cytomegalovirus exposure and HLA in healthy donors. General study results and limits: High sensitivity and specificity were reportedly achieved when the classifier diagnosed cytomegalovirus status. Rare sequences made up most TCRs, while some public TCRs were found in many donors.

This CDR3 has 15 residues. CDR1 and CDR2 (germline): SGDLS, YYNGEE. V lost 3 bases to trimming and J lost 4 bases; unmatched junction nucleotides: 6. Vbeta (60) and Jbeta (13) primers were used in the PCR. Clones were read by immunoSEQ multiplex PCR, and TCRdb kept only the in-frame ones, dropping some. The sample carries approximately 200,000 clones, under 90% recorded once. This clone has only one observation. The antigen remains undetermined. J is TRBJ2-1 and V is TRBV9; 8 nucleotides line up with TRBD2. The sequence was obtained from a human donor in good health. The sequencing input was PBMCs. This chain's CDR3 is CASSARLARYNEQFF. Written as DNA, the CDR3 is TGTGCCAGCAGCGCCAGACTAGCGCGTTACAATGAGCAGTTCTTC.